These 22 T cell receptor beta chains originate from one sample sequenced in a study of T cell responses to AZD1222 COVID-19 vaccine. Method: immunoSEQ multiplex PCR; TCRdb's copy keeps in-frame clones and lacks some. The profile shows 150,000 to 200,000 clones, 85% to 95% of them singletons. The specimen comprised peripheral blood, sampled on day 0 of AZD1222 vaccination. Every receptor here comes from an adult in good health.

Regarding this clone: Different DNA sequences within this sample yield the same CDR3. The chain carries TRBV30 and TRBJ1-5; D unclear. Germline assignment: CDR1 GTSNPN and CDR2 SVGIG (reference sequence). CDR3 length: 13 amino acids. V was trimmed by 0 bases and J by 0 bases, leaving 3 bases between them. CDR3 loop: CAWSVGSNQPQHF. In nucleotides, the CDR3 is TGTGCCTGGAGTGTGGGTAGCAATCAGCCCCAGCATTTT. The whole variable domain, filled in from reference TRBV30 and TRBJ1-5, reads SQTIHQWPATLVQPVGSPLSLECTVEGTSNPNLYWYRQAAGRGLQLLFYSVGIGQISSEVPQNLSASRPQDRQFILSSKKLLLSDSGFYLCAWSVGSNQPQHFGDGTRLSIL.

V usage is TRBV3-1 (or the pseudogene TRBV3-2) and J usage is TRBJ2-7, with 14 bases that match TRBD2. Looked up from germline, CDR1 is LGHDT and CDR2 is YNNKEL (reference sequence). The CDR3 consists of 13 residues. Trimming took 4 bases from V and 10 from J; bases not matched to a gene: 3. Here the CDR3 DNA reads TGTGCCAGCAGCCTCGGGACTAGCGGGGGACAGTACTTC. Encoded protein: CASSLGTSGGQYF.

The rearrangement joins TRBV11-2 to TRBJ2-1, with TRBD1 matching over 7 bases. The CDR3 contains 15 residues. Germline V CDR1 and CDR2: SGHAT, FQNNGV. V shed 4 bases, J shed 1 base, and the junction held 4 bases outside the gene matches. This CDR3 is CASSSTGISYNEQFF. In nucleotides, the CDR3 is TGTGCCAGCAGCTCGACAGGGATATCCTACAATGAGCAGTTCTTC.

The V call is TRBV11-2, the J call TRBJ2-2; D might be TRBD2 (5 bases). With 8 bases removed from V and 5 bases from J, the gap between germline ends came to 21 bases. From germline, CDR1 is SGHAT and CDR2 FQNNGV. The CDR3 extends over 16 amino acids. DNA of the CDR3: TGTGCCAGCGCCTCTTTCCGAGGGCTAAAGACCGGGGAGCTGTTTTTT. Its translation: CASASFRGLKTGELFF.

The sample holds one count of this clone. J is TRBJ2-1 and V is TRBV14; 9 nucleotides line up with TRBD2. The V and J ends lost 7 bases and 3 bases, in that order; junction bases with no gene match: 4. Germline V gene data show CDR1 as SGHDN and CDR2 as FVKESK. The CDR3 contains 14 residues. CDR3 in amino acids: CASTAGGHYNEQFF. For the CDR3, the DNA is TGTGCCAGCACGGCGGGAGGGCACTACAATGAGCAGTTCTTC.

The rearrangement joins TRBV19 to TRBJ2-1, with D perhaps TRBD2 (5 bases). Between the trimmed V and J ends, which lost 6 bases and 4 bases, there was a span of 25 bases. The CDR3 sequence is 18 residues long. Germline CDR1 LNHDA, CDR2 SQIVND (reference sequence). The CDR3 DNA is TGTGCCAGTAGCCTCTACTCTGGACGGGCTAGCAGTTACAATGAGCAGTTCTTC. It codes for CASSLYSGRASSYNEQFF.

The chain is built from TRBV24-1 and TRBJ2-1, with D possibly being TRBD2 (6 bases). Germline CDR1 reads KGHDR; CDR2 reads SFDVKD. The CDR3 has 17 residues. Trimming pared 4 bases from V and 0 bases from J, leaving 15 bases between. CDR3 bases: TGTGCCACCAGTGACCATCCTGGACTACGCTCCTACAATGAGCAGTTCTTC. It translates to CATSDHPGLRSYNEQFF.

The CDR3 loop reads CASSLALNTEAFF. CDR3 DNA sequence: TGTGCCAGCAGCTTGGCGTTGAACACTGAAGCTTTCTTT. The chain carries TRBV5-6 and TRBJ1-1; D gene ambiguous. Germline assignment: CDR1 SGHDT and CDR2 YYEEEE. The CDR3 is made up of 13 amino acids. Trimming pared 0 bases from V and 0 bases from J, leaving 3 bases between.

This chain links TRBV5-5 with TRBJ1-2; D gene ambiguous. The CDR3 has 11 residues. Trimming took 2 bases from V and 4 from J, leaving 3 bases between them. Looked up from germline, CDR1 is SGHKS and CDR2 is YYEKEE (reference sequence). CDR3 nucleotide sequence: TGTGCCAGCAGCTTTGGCTATGGCTACACCTTC. Translating it yields CASSFGYGYTF.

This sequence joins TRBV5-4 and TRBJ1-2, with 10 nucleotides matching TRBD1. CDR1 and CDR2 (germline): SGHNT, YYREEE (reference sequence). After removal of 0 bases from V and 5 bases from J, the junction contained 4 bases not matched to a gene. The CDR3 consists of 15 residues. CDR3 coding DNA: TGTGCCAGCAGCTTGGTCGGGACAGGGGAGTATGGCTACACCTTC. Translating gives CASSLVGTGEYGYTF. The full variable domain, in which reference TRBV5-4 and TRBJ1-2 provide the parts outside the CDR3, is ETGVTQSPTHLIKTRGQQVTLRCSSQSGHNTVSWYQQALGQGPQFIFQYYREEENGRGNFPPRFSGLQFPNYSSELNVNALELDDSALYLCASSLVGTGEYGYTFGSGTRLTVV.

The DNA for the CDR3 is TGTGCCAGCAGTGGGGCTACCTCCGAGGACACTGAAGCTTTCTTT. This translates into CASSGATSEDTEAFF. V is TRBV28 and J is TRBJ1-1; tentatively, D is TRBD1 (5 bases). Germline-derived CDR1 and CDR2 are MDHEN and SYDVKM. V lost 5 bases to trimming and J lost 3 bases, with 16 bases between them. This CDR3 has 15 residues.

The chain is built from TRBV19 and TRBJ1-1; TRBD1 agrees at 7 bases. Trimming cost V 5 bases and J 3 bases; bases outside gene matches: 12. The CDR3 runs to 16 residues. Germline assignment: CDR1 LNHDA and CDR2 SQIVND (reference sequence). This CDR3 is CASSLPEGASDTEAFF. The CDR3 nucleotides read TGTGCCAGTAGTCTTCCAGAGGGGGCCTCGGACACTGAAGCTTTCTTT.

The chain is built from TRBV28 and TRBJ1-2, with a weak D call TRBD1 (5 bases). This CDR3 is built from 14 residues. CDR1 and CDR2 (germline): MDHEN, SYDVKM. Between the trimmed V and J ends, which lost 7 bases and 6 bases, there was a span of 18 bases. CDR3 sequence reads: CASIGRDAPNGYTF. In DNA form, the CDR3 reads TGTGCCAGCATAGGCAGGGATGCACCGAATGGCTACACCTTC.

This clone was recorded once. V usage is TRBV6-6 and J usage is TRBJ1-6; D remains unclear. Trimming removed 6 bases from V and 0 bases from J, with 9 bases in between. From germline, CDR1 is MNHNY and CDR2 SVGAGI (reference sequence). The CDR3 totals 15 residues. This chain's CDR3 is CASRVGSSYNSPLHF. In nucleotides, the CDR3 is TGTGCCAGCAGAGTTGGGAGCTCCTATAATTCACCCCTCCACTTT.

This clone was seen a single time. The CDR3 bases are TGTGCCAGCAGTTTATTGTATCGGGGTAGGGCCTATAATTCACCCCTCCACTTT. Translating it yields CASSLLYRGRAYNSPLHF. The V and J genes are TRBV28 and TRBJ1-6; D is unresolved. V shed 1 base and J shed 2 bases, with 15 bases lying between them. The CDR3 is 18 residues long. CDR1 MDHEN and CDR2 SYDVKM come from the germline V gene.

V is TRBV28 and J is TRBJ1-2, with D uncertain. Germline-derived CDR1 and CDR2 are MDHEN and SYDVKM. The ends were cut back, 10 bases at V and 2 bases at J, with 17 bases in the middle. CDR3 length equals 14 residues. The CDR3 here is CATDRQDVNYGYTF. The CDR3 DNA is TGTGCCACAGACCGGCAGGATGTAAACTATGGCTACACCTTC.

The chain couples TRBV6-1 to TRBJ1-2, with unresolved D. V lost 1 base, J lost 5 bases, and 17 bases lay in between. Germline values: CDR1 MNHNS, CDR2 SASEGT. The CDR3 length is 16 residues. CDR3 bases: TGTGCCAGCAGTGAAGTACTTCGGACCTCGACGTATGGCTACACCTTC. Its translation is CASSEVLRTSTYGYTF.

In DNA form, the CDR3 reads TGTGCAAGTCGCCCAGGGCCGGGGAATCAGCCCCAGCATTTT. It codes for CASRPGPGNQPQHF. The rearrangement uses TRBV12-2 and TRBJ1-5. TRBV12-2 is recorded as a pseudogene. The CDR3 is 14 residues long.

V is TRBV11-1 and J is TRBJ2-1; 10 bases are a match to TRBD2. This CDR3 is 15 amino acids long. CDR1 and CDR2 from the germline V gene are SGHAT and FQDESV (reference sequence). V lost 6 bases, J lost 6 bases, and 8 bases stayed unmatched. This CDR3 reads CASREGSGRVNEQFF. The CDR3 nucleotides read TGTGCCAGCAGGGAGGGGAGCGGGAGGGTCAATGAGCAGTTCTTC.

The chain recombines TRBV11-2 with TRBJ1-5, with 9 bases lining up with TRBD1. The germline CDR1 and CDR2 sequences are SGHAT and FQNNGV. The CDR3 has 15 residues. The junction had 5 bases not matched to a gene; V was cut back by 5 bases and J by 3 bases. CDR3 bases: TGTGCCAGCAGCCCGGACAGGGGAACCAATCAGCCCCAGCATTTT. It specifies CASSPDRGTNQPQHF.

J is TRBJ2-3 and V is TRBV2, with D perhaps TRBD1 (5 bases). There are 14 residues in the CDR3. Germline-derived CDR1 and CDR2 are SNHLY and FYNNEI. The V and J ends lost 4 bases and 5 bases respectively, with 13 bases between them. The CDR3 coding sequence is TGTGCCAGCAGTGGGGCAGGGCCTAAAGATACGCAGTATTTT. This sequence encodes CASSGAGPKDTQYF.

The chain joins TRBV5-1 to TRBJ2-7, with D tentatively TRBD1 (6 bases). The V and J ends lost 0 bases and 7 bases respectively, with 23 bases between them. This CDR3 has 17 amino acids. Germline CDR1 is SGHRS and CDR2 is YFSETQ. The CDR3 bases are TGCGCCAGCAGCTTGGATGGGGGACAAAGGCAGACCTGGGAGCAGTACTTC. Translation gives CASSLDGGQRQTWEQYF.